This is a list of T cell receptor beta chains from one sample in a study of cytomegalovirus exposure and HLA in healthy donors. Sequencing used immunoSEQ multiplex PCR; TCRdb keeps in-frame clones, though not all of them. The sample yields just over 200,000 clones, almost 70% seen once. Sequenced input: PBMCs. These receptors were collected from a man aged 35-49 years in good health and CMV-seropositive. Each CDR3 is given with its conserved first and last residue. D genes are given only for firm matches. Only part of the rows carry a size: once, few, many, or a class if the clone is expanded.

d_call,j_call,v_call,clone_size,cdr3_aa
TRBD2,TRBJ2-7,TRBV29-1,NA,CSVERGVGANEQYF
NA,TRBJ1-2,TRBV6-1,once,CASRGASIYGYTF
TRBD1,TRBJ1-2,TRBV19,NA,CASSTGQAGGDGYTF
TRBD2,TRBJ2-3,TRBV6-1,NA,CASSERGRSTDTQYF
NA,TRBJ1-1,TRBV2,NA,CASSAGGTEAFF
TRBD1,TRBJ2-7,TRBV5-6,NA,CASSFWDSYEQYF
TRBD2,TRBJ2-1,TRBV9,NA,CASSPGLAGVVSEQFF
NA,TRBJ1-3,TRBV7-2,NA,CASSHGGSGNTIYF
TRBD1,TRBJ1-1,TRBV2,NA,CASRAGQGDTEAFF
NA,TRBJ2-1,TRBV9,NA,CASSVVGDNEQFF
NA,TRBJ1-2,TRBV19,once,CASSISPLNYGYTF
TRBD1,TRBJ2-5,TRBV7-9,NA,CSSSTDRDKETQYF
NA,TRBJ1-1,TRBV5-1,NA,CASSFSGQANTEAFF
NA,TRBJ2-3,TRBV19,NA,CASTPTGNPALDTQYF
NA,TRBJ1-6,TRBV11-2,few,CASRLTVTPNSPLHF
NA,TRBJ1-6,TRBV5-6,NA,CASSFVGQGAEVGVHF
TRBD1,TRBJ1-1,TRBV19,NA,CASSDRQGGSAEAFF
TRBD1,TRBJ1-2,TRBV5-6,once,CASSSLGQGPESYTF
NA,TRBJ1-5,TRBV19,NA,CASNLPMQPQHF
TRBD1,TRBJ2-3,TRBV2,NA,CASNRDRYSDTQYF
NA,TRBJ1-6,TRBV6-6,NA,CASSYGLEIGPLHF
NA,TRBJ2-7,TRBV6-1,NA,CASSVTSLRGYEQYF
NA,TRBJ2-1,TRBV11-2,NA,CASSHPGLEDEQFF
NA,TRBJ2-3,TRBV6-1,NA,CASSETESSTDTQYF
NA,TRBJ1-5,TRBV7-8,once,CASSLAHSPNQPQHF
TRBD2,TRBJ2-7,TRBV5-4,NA,CASSLLAGGSYEQYF
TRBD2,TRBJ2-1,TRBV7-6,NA,CASSLVLADNEQFF
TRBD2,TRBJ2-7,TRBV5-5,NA,CASSLMTSGAYEQYF
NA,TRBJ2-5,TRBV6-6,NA,CASSYGRETQYF
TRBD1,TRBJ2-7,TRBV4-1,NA,CASSQTPGQVYEQYF
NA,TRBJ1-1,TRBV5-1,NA,CASSLYSQGGNTEAFF
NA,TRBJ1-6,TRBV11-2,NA,CASPAAERQANSPLHF
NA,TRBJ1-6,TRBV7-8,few,CASSFPDRKSPLHF
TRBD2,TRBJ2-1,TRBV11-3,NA,CASSSRLAGGHNEQFF
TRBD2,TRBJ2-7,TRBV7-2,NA,CASSLRASGGRSSYEQYF
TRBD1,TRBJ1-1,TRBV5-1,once,CASSWGQTMNTEAFF
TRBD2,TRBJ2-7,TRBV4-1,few,CASSHVSSTGGRGREQYF
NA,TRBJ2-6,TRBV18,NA,CASSPLTVTGANVLTF
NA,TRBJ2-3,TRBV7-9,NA,CASPREGGARTDTQYF
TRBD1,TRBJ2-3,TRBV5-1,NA,CASSFPRDSNTDTQYF
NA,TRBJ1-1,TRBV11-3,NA,CASSLDFRATEAFF
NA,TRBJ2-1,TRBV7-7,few,CASSPWVAREQFF
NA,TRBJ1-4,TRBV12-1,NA,CACYKKVGGSEKLFF
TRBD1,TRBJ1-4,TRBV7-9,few,CASSLGRTGDEKLFF
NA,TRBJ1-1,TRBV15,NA,CATSRPGLRTEAFF
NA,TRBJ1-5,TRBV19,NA,CASVHRFLAVGNQPQHF
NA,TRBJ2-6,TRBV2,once,CASSVGHRGSSGANVLTF
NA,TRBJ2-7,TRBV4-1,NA,CASSQRTVSSYEQYF
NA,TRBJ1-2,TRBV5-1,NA,CASFGGPNNYGYTF
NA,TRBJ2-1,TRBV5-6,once,CASSLFRGAYNEQFF
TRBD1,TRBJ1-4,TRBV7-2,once,CASSFQVLGTGDQKLFF
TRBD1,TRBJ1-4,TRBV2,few,CASSASDRIGGKLFF
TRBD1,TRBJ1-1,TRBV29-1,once,CSVSGPGGTEAFF
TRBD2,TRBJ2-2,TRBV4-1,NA,CASSLTSGGAGGELFF
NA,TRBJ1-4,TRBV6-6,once,CASSILYSSKLFF
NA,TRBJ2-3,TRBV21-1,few,CASSNLSWGRGGPTDTQYF
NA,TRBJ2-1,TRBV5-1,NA,CASSLIQGRDNEQFF
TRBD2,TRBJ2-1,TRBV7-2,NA,CASRRSGEMGNEQFF